This TCR beta chain was observed in a study of cytomegalovirus exposure and HLA in healthy donors. Overall study findings and caveats: Researchers reportedly found TCR beta sequences accurately predicted most subjects' HLA-A and HLA-B alleles. Confirmation in vitro established that three CMV-associated chains were specific for CMV antigens. TRBV6-2, TRBV6-3 and some other V segments were unresolvable in 87-base-pair reads.

Comment on this clone: Its specificity is not known.

The PCR used 60 Vbeta and 13 Jbeta primers. Produced via immunoSEQ multiplex PCR; TCRdb's table is partial and in-frame only. The sample carries fewer than 250,000 clones, 83% recorded once. The CDR3 extends over 15 amino acids. J was trimmed by 2 bases and V by 2 bases; bases with no gene match: 5. Germline lookup yields CDR1 SGHTA and CDR2 FQGNSA. What was sequenced was PBMCs. The gene calls are TRBV7-2 and TRBJ2-7; 8 bases agree with TRBD2. The clonotype was recovered from a man between 35 and 55 years old in good health and CMV-seropositive. CDR3 nucleotide sequence: TGTGCCAGCAGCTTATATAGCGGGGAAACCTACGAGCAGTACTTC. It codes for CASSLYSGETYEQYF.